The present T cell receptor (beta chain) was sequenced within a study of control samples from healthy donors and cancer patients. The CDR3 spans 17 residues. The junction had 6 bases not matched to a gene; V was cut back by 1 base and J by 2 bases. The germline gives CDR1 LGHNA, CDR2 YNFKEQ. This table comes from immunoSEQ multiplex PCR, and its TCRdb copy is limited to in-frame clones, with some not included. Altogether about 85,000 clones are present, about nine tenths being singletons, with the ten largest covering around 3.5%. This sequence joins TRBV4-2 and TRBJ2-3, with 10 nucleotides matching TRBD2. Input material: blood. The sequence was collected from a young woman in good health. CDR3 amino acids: CASSQAAGGPDTDTQYF. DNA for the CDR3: TGTGCCAGCAGCCAAGCAGCGGGGGGGCCAGACACAGATACGCAGTATTTT.